Following are 27 T cell receptor beta chains from one sample sequenced in a study of T cells in Graves' hyperthyroidism and ophthalmopathy. Amplification of TCR beta CDR3 regions was performed using RNA transcripts as template. The HTBI primer set served for first-round RT-PCR of the TCR CDR3. TCRdb independently ran MiXCR on the multiplex PCR reads; one entry per CDR3 protein. The table shows about 640,000 distinct CDR3 sequences, with less than 25% occurring only once. The sample taken for sequencing was blood. Receptors originate from a man aged 30 to 45 with Graves' ophthalmopathy.

The CDR3 is CASDFTGASNYEQYF. The CDR3, as DNA: TGTGCCAGCGACTTCACGGGCGCATCCAACTACGAGCAGTACTTC. The V call is TRBV7-9, the J call TRBJ2-7; no reliable D call. Trimming stripped 8 bases from V and 3 bases from J, with 20 bases between. The germline CDR1 and CDR2 sequences are SEHNR and FQNEAQ (reference sequence). The CDR3 totals 15 residues.

The chain combines TRBV2 with TRBJ2-5; D is perhaps TRBD2 (6 bases). Trimming removed 6 bases at V and 1 base at J, with 12 bases between. The CDR3 has 14 amino acids. Germline V gives CDR1 SNHLY, CDR2 FYNNEI. CDR3 residues: CASSFGGVQETQYF. In DNA, the CDR3 is TGTGCCAGCAGCTTCGGAGGGGTCCAAGAGACCCAGTACTTC.

This clonotype was seen many times. The chain links TRBV28 to TRBJ2-1; a possible D gene is TRBD2 (5 bases). V lost 4 bases and J 0 bases, leaving 13 bases between the germline ends. Germline CDR1 and CDR2: MDHEN and SYDVKM. This CDR3 comprises 16 residues. The CDR3 nucleotides are TGTGCCAGCAGTTCCGGAGGTAGCGCCTCCTACAATGAGCAGTTCTTC. Residues: CASSSGGSASYNEQFF.

This clonotype was counted many times. The chain uses TRBV7-9 and TRBJ1-1; D remains ambiguous. Trimming took off 5 bases at V and 4 bases at J, with 8 bases between the two ends. This CDR3 comprises 12 residues. In germline, CDR1 is SEHNR, CDR2 FQNEAQ (reference sequence). The CDR3 here is CASSGPGTEAFF. The CDR3 nucleotides read TGTGCCAGCAGCGGGCCCGGCACTGAAGCTTTCTTT.

This clonotype has a count of ten or more. This sequence joins TRBV28 and TRBJ2-7; 12 bases are a match to TRBD1. The V and J ends lost 6 bases and 7 bases, in that order; junction bases with no gene match: 10. The CDR3 has 15 amino acids. Germline CDR1 is MDHEN and CDR2 is SYDVKM. The CDR3 protein is CASRGTGTGGREQYF. The CDR3 coding sequence is TGTGCCAGCAGGGGTACCGGGACAGGGGGCCGGGAGCAGTACTTC.

The chain combines TRBV20-1 with TRBJ2-7, with D unresolved. With 5 bases removed from V and 4 bases from J, the gap between germline ends came to 9 bases. Germline V gene lookup returns CDR1 DFQATT and CDR2 SNEGSKA (reference sequence). CDR3 length equals 11 residues. The CDR3 loop is CSADLGYEQYF. In DNA form, the CDR3 reads TGCAGTGCTGACTTAGGGTACGAGCAGTACTTC.

The rearrangement links TRBV27 to TRBJ1-6; the D gene is possibly TRBD1 (5 bases). This CDR3 spans 15 amino acids. The V gene lost 1 base and the J gene lost 10 bases, with 14 bases spanning the gap. Germline loops: CDR1 MNHEY, CDR2 SMNVEV (reference sequence). CDR3 sequence reads: CASSLWGGIESPLHF. The CDR3, as DNA: TGTGCCAGCAGTTTATGGGGCGGAATTGAATCACCCCTCCACTTT.

This clonotype was observed at least ten times. This chain connects TRBV11-2 to TRBJ1-6, with D perhaps matching TRBD1 (5 bases). CDR1 is SGHAT, CDR2 FQNNGV, per germline. The V gene lost 5 bases and the J gene lost 7 bases, with 18 bases spanning the gap. This CDR3 comprises 16 residues. In nucleotides, the CDR3 is TGTGCCAGCAGCAAAACGTCCGGGACGGAAAATTCACCCCTCCACTTT. Protein: CASSKTSGTENSPLHF. Full variable domain (outside the CDR3, taken from reference TRBV11-2 and TRBJ1-6): EAGVAQSPRYKIIEKRQSVAFWCNPISGHATLYWYQQILGQGPKLLIQFQNNGVVDDSQLPKDRFSAERLKGVDSTLKIQPAKLEDSAVYLCASSKTSGTENSPLHFGNGTRLTVT.

This clonotype has a count of ten or more. J is TRBJ2-1 and V is TRBV27, with TRBD1 matching over 9 bases. Trimming cost V 5 bases and J 7 bases; bases outside gene matches: 9. The germline CDR1 and CDR2 sequences are MNHEY and SMNVEV (reference sequence). CDR3 length equals 15 residues. The CDR3 sequence: CASSLYGTGKNEQFF. The CDR3 region has the DNA TGTGCCAGCAGTCTCTATGGGACAGGGAAGAATGAGCAGTTCTTC.

Many counts were recorded for this clonotype. V is TRBV6-5 and J is TRBJ2-5, with D possibly matching TRBD2 (5 bases). This CDR3 contains 15 residues. Trimming cost V 0 bases and J 2 bases, with 10 bases left between them. Germline CDR1 reads MNHEY; CDR2 reads SVGAGI. The CDR3, as DNA: TGTGCCAGCAGTTACTCGAGCGGCAGGCAAGAGACCCAGTACTTC. The encoded protein is CASSYSSGRQETQYF.

The V gene is TRBV7-8, the J gene TRBJ2-1; 7 positions agree with TRBD2. Judging by the DNA end, TRBJ2-7 fits better; the J call may be wrong. Germline V lookup: CDR1 SGHVS, CDR2 FQNEAQ. There are 16 residues in the CDR3. CDR3 bases: TGTGCCAGCAGCTCGAGGACTAGTGGGATTTACAATGAGCAGTACTTC. Its translation: CASSSRTSGIYNEQYF.

This clonotype was counted many times. The chain recombines TRBV27 with TRBJ2-1; 8 positions agree with TRBD1. With 5 bases clipped from V and 9 bases from J, the junction kept 21 bases outside the gene matches. Germline V gives CDR1 MNHEY, CDR2 SMNVEV (reference sequence). The CDR3 runs 18 residues. The DNA for the CDR3 is TGTGCCAGCAGTGCCACGGACAGGGTAGCTAGGTATACAATTGAGCAGTTCTTC. Protein: CASSATDRVARYTIEQFF.

This clonotype was seen only a few times. The V and J genes are TRBV5-1 and TRBJ2-7; 10 bases line up with TRBD1. The CDR3 runs to 15 residues. Per germline, CDR1 SGHRS and CDR2 YFSETQ. With 0 bases clipped from V and 4 bases from J, the junction kept 4 bases outside the gene matches. CDR3: CASSLDWDRGYEQYF. The CDR3 region has the DNA TGCGCCAGCAGCTTGGACTGGGACAGGGGTTACGAGCAGTACTTC. The variable domain in full, with the rest retrieved from reference TRBV5-1 and TRBJ2-7, is KAGVTQTPRYLIKTRGQQVTLSCSPISGHRSVSWYQQTPGQGLQFLFEYFSETQRNKGNFPGRFSGRQFSNSRSEMNVSTLELGDSALYLCASSLDWDRGYEQYFGPGTRLTVT.

The chain couples TRBV9 to TRBJ2-3; D possibly corresponds to TRBD1 (6 bases). The CDR3 runs 16 residues. The V end was cut by 2 bases, the J end by 0 bases, with 13 bases between. Germline V gives CDR1 SGDLS, CDR2 YYNGEE. In DNA form, the CDR3 reads TGTGCCAGCAGCGTTAGATCAGGGGCTAGCACAGATACGCAGTATTTT. This codes for CASSVRSGASTDTQYF. Supplemented by reference TRBV9 and TRBJ2-3, the full variable domain reads DSGVTQTPKHLITATGQRVTLRCSPRSGDLSVYWYQQSLDQGLQFLIQYYNGEERAKGNILERFSAQQFPDLHSELNLSSLELGDSALYFCASSVRSGASTDTQYFGPGTRLTVL.

This sequence joins TRBV24-1 and TRBJ2-7; D gene uncertain. Trimming left V 4 bases short and J 0 bases short, with 21 bases between. CDR3 length: 18 amino acids. CDR1 and CDR2 from the germline V gene are KGHDR and SFDVKD. The CDR3 DNA sequence: TGTGCCACCAGTGACCGACTTCGGCGGCCTACTGTCTCCTACGAGCAGTACTTC. It translates to CATSDRLRRPTVSYEQYF.

The rearrangement links TRBV28 to TRBJ2-5; TRBD1 matches at 7 bases. Germline V gives CDR1 MDHEN, CDR2 SYDVKM. The CDR3 sequence is 15 residues long. Trimming took 5 bases from V and 5 from J; bases not matched to a gene: 11. CDR3 coding DNA: TGTGCCAGCAGTGGAGACAGGGCTCCATGGGAGACCCAGTACTTC. It codes for CASSGDRAPWETQYF.

V and J are TRBV19 and TRBJ2-7; 14 bases fit TRBD2. Germline lookup yields CDR1 LNHDA and CDR2 SQIVND (reference sequence). The junction had 6 bases not matched to a gene; V was cut back by 5 bases and J by 6 bases. CDR3 length: 15 residues. This CDR3 reads CASSPRLAGGAEQYF. For the CDR3, the DNA is TGTGCCAGTAGTCCCAGACTAGCGGGAGGGGCCGAGCAGTACTTC.

This clonotype has more than one count but fewer than ten. CDR3 sequence reads: CASSPSSGKTYEQYF. The CDR3 DNA is TGCGCCAGCAGCCCATCTAGCGGGAAAACCTACGAGCAGTACTTC. This chain connects TRBV5-1 to TRBJ2-7, with 9 bases aligning to TRBD2. CDR1 is SGHRS and CDR2 is YFSETQ in the germline V gene. This CDR3 region has 15 residues. The ends lost 4 bases at V and 2 bases at J; junction bases unmatched: 7. Together with reference TRBV5-1 and TRBJ2-7, the CDR3 gives the full variable domain: KAGVTQTPRYLIKTRGQQVTLSCSPISGHRSVSWYQQTPGQGLQFLFEYFSETQRNKGNFPGRFSGRQFSNSRSEMNVSTLELGDSALYLCASSPSSGKTYEQYFGPGTRLTVT.

The chain is built from TRBV11-2 and TRBJ2-1; D gene ambiguous. The germline V gene has CDR1 SGHAT and CDR2 FQNNGV. This CDR3 comprises 14 residues. V was clipped by 5 bases and J by 4 bases, with 12 bases between them. CDR3 coding DNA: TGTGCCAGCAGCGCAGCTACCAGATACAATGAGCAGTTCTTC. Protein sequence: CASSAATRYNEQFF. The entire variable domain, with the rest obtained from reference TRBV11-2 and TRBJ2-1, is as follows: EAGVAQSPRYKIIEKRQSVAFWCNPISGHATLYWYQQILGQGPKLLIQFQNNGVVDDSQLPKDRFSAERLKGVDSTLKIQPAKLEDSAVYLCASSAATRYNEQFFGPGTRLTVL.

V gene TRBV7-9 combines with J gene TRBJ2-5; 7 bases agree with TRBD2. CDR1 is SEHNR, CDR2 FQNEAQ, per germline (reference sequence). The CDR3 loop spans 16 amino acids. The junction had 7 bases not matched to a gene; V was cut back by 0 bases and J by 3 bases. The CDR3 loop is CASSLAGGPGEETQYF. CDR3 nucleotide sequence: TGTGCCAGCAGCTTAGCGGGAGGGCCGGGAGAAGAGACCCAGTACTTC.

Concerning this clonotype itself: Just one base apart from a much larger clone, this may be a read error. The chain carries TRBV2 and TRBJ2-3, with 7 bases fitting TRBD2. The germline CDR1 and CDR2 sequences are SNHLY and FYNNEI. This CDR3 region has 16 residues. This chain's CDR3 is CARSVILAAPGDTQYF. The DNA for the CDR3 is TGTGCCAGAAGTGTCATTCTAGCGGCCCCGGGGGATACGCAGTATTTT.

Only a few counts were recorded for this clonotype. The chain joins TRBV9 to TRBJ2-7; D might be TRBD2 (5 bases). There are 15 residues in the CDR3. Germline V gene data show CDR1 as SGDLS and CDR2 as YYNGEE. The V end was cut by 0 bases, the J end by 6 bases, with 16 bases between. The CDR3 coding sequence is TGTGCCAGCAGCGTAGGTAGAGAGGGCTACGGCGAGCAGTACTTC. Translation gives CASSVGREGYGEQYF.

V usage is TRBV5-1 and J usage is TRBJ1-4, with 9 positions matching TRBD1. Germline CDR1 is SGHRS and CDR2 is YFSETQ. CDR3 length: 14 amino acids. Trimming took 4 bases from V and 7 from J; bases not matched to a gene: 5. The CDR3 reads CASSRTGGGEKLFF. DNA for the CDR3: TGCGCCAGCAGCAGAACAGGGGGCGGTGAAAAACTGTTTTTT.

The chain links TRBV27 to TRBJ2-2; 9 nucleotides align to TRBD1. The CDR3 contains 14 residues. V lost 4 bases to trimming and J lost 5 bases; unmatched junction nucleotides: 2. Germline CDR1 is MNHEY and CDR2 is SMNVEV (reference sequence). In DNA form, the CDR3 reads TGTGCCAGCAGTTATGGACAGGGGACCGGGGAGCTGTTTTTT. Translating gives CASSYGQGTGELFF.

This clonotype was counted at least ten times. The chain has TRBV6-2 or TRBV6-3 and TRBJ2-6; no definite D call. Germline CDR1 is MNHEY and CDR2 is SVGEGT. Trimming removed 4 bases from V and 3 bases from J, with 10 bases in between. CDR3 length equals 15 residues. CDR3 sequence reads: CASSSRPGGANVLTF. The CDR3 DNA reads as TGTGCCAGCAGTTCAAGGCCCGGTGGGGCCAACGTCCTGACTTTC.

V gene TRBV5-6 combines with J gene TRBJ2-2, with TRBD2 matching over 8 bases. This CDR3 comprises 19 residues. Germline V gene sequence: CDR1 SGHDT, CDR2 YYEEEE. With 4 bases clipped from V and 4 bases from J, the junction kept 18 bases outside the gene matches. This CDR3 is CASSVEVGSGIGGTGELFF. The CDR3 coding sequence is TGTGCCAGCAGCGTAGAGGTCGGTAGCGGGATAGGGGGCACCGGGGAGCTGTTTTTT.

The rearrangement uses TRBV20-1 and TRBJ2-1; 9 bases are shared with TRBD2. With 4 bases clipped from V and 2 bases from J, the junction kept 6 bases outside the gene matches. Germline V gives CDR1 DFQATT, CDR2 SNEGSKA (reference sequence). The CDR3 is 15 amino acids. The CDR3 loop is CSANSGRNAYNEQFF. The DNA of the CDR3 is TGCAGTGCTAACAGCGGGAGGAACGCCTACAATGAGCAGTTCTTC.